This T cell receptor beta chain was obtained from a study of cytomegalovirus exposure and HLA in healthy donors (dated by TCRdb to the late 2010s). As for the study more broadly: According to an earlier analysis of around 600 of the donors, roughly 180 million T cells yielded 117 million unique TCR beta sequences and about 300 Gb of sequence data. Roughly 300 gigabases of sequencing data and around 80 million unique TCR sequences made up an early release that covered nearly 650 HLA-typed donors. Of the 300 to 450 genotyped donors, 81% fell in the genetic ancestry cluster associated with self-reported Caucasian donors. The aim of the study was to test whether cataloging public T cell receptors could identify signatures of past pathogen exposure. The study profiled the T cell repertoires of 666 subjects by immunosequencing and related them to cytomegalovirus serostatus. In addition to the first cohort of 666 subjects, a separate validation cohort of 130 or so different subjects was used. To predict cytomegalovirus infection status, the study combined high-throughput TCR immunosequencing, statistical association of individual TCRs with disease status, and machine learning. A later analysis re-examined previously published TCR beta repertoires from 610 or so donors and added high-resolution HLA genotyping to investigate patterns of TCR occurrence. In the later analysis, no new phenotypic data were used to find candidate immune exposures; instead, reliance was placed on TCR beta sequences and their occurrence across donors. To decide whether each TCR beta V gene segment behaved as functional or pseudogenic, an earlier analysis of some 600 of the donors relied on high-throughput TCR beta sequencing. Donor age, sex, ethnicity and CMV serostatus were collected together with the repertoire data. A later genetic analysis took genome-wide SNP genotypes for about three fifths of the 666 donors and used that subset as a discovery cohort. Every repertoire in the discovery cohort had been generated on one and the same sequencing platform. HLA typing included class I and class II loci at four-digit resolution. The number of typed donors differed by locus: 629-630 for A, B, C, DRB1 and DQB1; some 540 for DQA1; around 580 for DPA1; and around 470 for DPB1. Because of strong linkage in the cohort, roughly five DR-DQ haplotypes were treated as single units for association and clustering. Among about 360 genotyped donors of the cohort, an average of around 240,000 unique TCR beta nucleotide sequences were sequenced per donor, approximately 20% of them non-productive. General study outcomes and caveats: CMV serostatus was the only immune exposure information available for the cohort. Compared with equally common non-associated chains, HLA-associated TCR beta chains in a later analysis were more clonally expanded and had lower generation probabilities. A group of highly shared sequence variants was considered likely to be a technical artifact of the sequencing pipeline. In a later analysis, TCR association rates were found to vary across HLA loci, with the most associated TCRs seen for DRB1 alleles and the fewest for HLA-C alleles. The authors suggested that the approach could potentially be extended to other disease states and immunological phenotypes. HLA typing was unavailable for some donors at each locus, so association tests used only the typed subset. In vitro tests confirmed that a few of the cytomegalovirus-associated TCR beta chains recognize cytomegalovirus antigens. According to a later analysis, most CMV-associated TCR beta chains appeared to be HLA-restricted, and the HLA associations seemed to be driven largely by CMV exposure. Correlated functional status among segregating V segments might reflect linkage disequilibrium, but an unknown experimental factor could not be ruled out. According to a later genetic analysis, donors in an Asian-associated ancestry cluster had fewer N-insertions in productive TCRs than the roughly 700-donor mean. The study gave a list of over 150 TCR beta chains associated with cytomegalovirus. While some public TCRs were present in many individuals, most TCR sequences turned up only very rarely across donors. Only TCR beta chains were sequenced in this cohort, and the absence of alpha or paired-chain data limited detectable features. Strong co-occurrence of HLA alleles, especially DR and DQ, made assigning TCR associations to individual alleles difficult. In a later analysis, several top co-occurrence clusters were reported to appear linked to parvovirus B19, influenza, CMV and Epstein-Barr virus. Some IMGT-functional V segments, including TRBV6-2 and TRBV6-3, could not be distinguished by the 87-base-pair reads and were therefore excluded. Specific HLA alleles were associated with roughly 16,000 TCR beta sequences at a false discovery rate of 0.05 in a later analysis. A later genetic analysis associated a missense DCLRE1C variant with V-gene and J-gene trimming of TCR beta chains, and an independent cohort replicated the association. In an earlier analysis of a few hundred of the donors, most TCR beta V segments were observed in productive rearrangements about 90% or about 30% of the time, broadly matching IMGT annotations. A further reported finding was that TCR beta sequences accurately predicted the HLA-A and HLA-B alleles for most subjects in the first cohort. Cytomegalovirus status was reported to be diagnosed by the classifier with high specificity and sensitivity in both the original and validation cohorts. Sequencing depth was assumed to be roughly uniform across donors in the presence/absence analyses, though that assumption may not hold. Because counts were too low, seventeen rarely observed V segments, including chromosome 9 orphons, were excluded from the earlier analysis of 587 of the donors.

In total, 500 to 700 healthy bone marrow donors made up the cohort. Cohort members were all nominally healthy when sampled, although unrecorded immune exposures were likely present. The donor was CMV seronegative and belonged to the group of 352 seronegative cohort members. Every donor gave a peripheral blood sample, and the peripheral blood mononuclear cells from that sample were used for TCR beta sequencing. The Qiagen DNeasy Blood Extraction Kit was used to extract genomic DNA from the blood cell samples. Library creation used the immunoSEQ multiplex PCR assay. For the multiplex PCR, a mixture combining 60 forward primers for TCR Vbeta segments and 13 reverse primers for TCR Jbeta segments was used. Amplification of the CDR3 region of rearranged TCR beta genes was performed with a multiplex PCR assay on genomic DNA. On the Illumina HiSeq System, the amplified TCR beta libraries were sequenced as 87-base-pair reads. The authors' analysis ran thus. Across the 700 or so repertoires, a later analysis counted approximately 75 million unique TCR beta chains, around 11 million of which were shared by at least two donors. Raw reads were error-corrected and collapsed into unique sequences by a nearest-neighbor algorithm in which closely related sequences were merged to remove PCR and sequencing errors. Alignment of CDR3 sequences to IMGT reference sequences was used to assign V, D and J gene segments. Each retained sequence needed at least a six-nucleotide match to both a V gene segment and a J gene segment. Rearrangements were called productive when the CDR3 lacked stop codons and stayed in frame with V and J; all others were non-productive. CDR3 was defined according to IMGT convention as the region running from the second conserved V-encoded cysteine to the conserved J-encoded phenylalanine. Sequences without an unambiguous match to a single V gene segment were excluded from the earlier analysis of approximately 560 of the donors. An earlier analysis of several hundred of the donors called V segments functional above 56.7% productive rearrangements and segregating when the between-donor standard deviation exceeded 5%. A statistical classification framework was developed to diagnose cytomegalovirus status using the catalog of TCR beta chain sequences. V and J gene assignment, in a later analysis, came from comparing TCR nucleotide sequences with IMGT/GENE-DB human TR gene sequences. A later analysis assigned CDR3 sequences and most-parsimonious VDJ recombination scenarios with the TCRdist pipeline. In a later analysis, each TCR beta chain was defined by its CDR3 amino acid sequence together with its V-gene family, and reads lacking a unique V-gene family were excluded. In a later analysis, 550 to 650 highly shared, low-generation-probability nucleotide sequences were removed to address suspected cross-contamination and a sequencing artifact. In a later analysis, a clonal expansion index was calculated for each public chain from normalized within-repertoire ranks of inferred template counts. Generation probabilities in a later analysis came from a VDJ recombination model fitted to out-of-frame rearrangements, and those results were checked against IGoR. A later analysis scored TCR-TCR, TCR-HLA and TCR-CMV co-occurrence with hypergeometric tests, applying a repertoire-size bias correction to TCR pairs. To estimate false discovery rates, a later analysis permuted the HLA or CMV assignments 20 times. In a later analysis, co-occurring TCRs were grouped using DBSCAN, and TCRdist sequence similarity was added for clustering within HLA-allele-positive subsets. For co-occurrence clustering, repertoires with fewer than 30,000 or more than 120,000 public chains were excluded, along with roughly five repertoires with anomalous nucleotide sharing. The table was pulled from immuneACCESS by TCRdb, which kept in-frame rearrangements only. Such tables lose some clones; where checked, under half of the loss comes from unresolved V genes, and the rest has no known cause. V and J calls and clone size follow that table, whereas D and trimming were derived from the DNA. The sample table shows 160,000 or so clones, and over 75% are seen once. The ten largest make up 1.1% to 1.5% of the sample.

Notes on this clone: What this receptor recognizes is not known. The sample holds no much larger clone one base away, and base qualities are not on file.

The V and J ends are trimmed by 3 bases and 8 bases, leaving 14 bases between them. Counted from cysteine to phenylalanine, this CDR3 has 13 amino acids. The read is trimmed to its CDR3 DNA, 39 bases read in frame from base 1. CDR1 and CDR2, looked up from the germline V gene, are SGHRS and YFSETQ. The specimen sequenced was PBMCs. This TCR came from a woman in her 30s in good health and CMV-seronegative. This chain is built from TRBV5-1 and TRBJ1-2; the D gene cannot be named for sure. The DNA sequence reads TGCGCCAGCAGCTCAGTAAGAGAGGGAGGCTACACCTTC. Its product reads: CASSSVREGGYTF.